The rows below give T cell receptor beta chains drawn from one sample of a study of CD8+ T cells in alopecia areata. Here immunoSEQ multiplex PCR was the method, and the copy in TCRdb shows in-frame clones only, minus some. Of around 110,000 clones listed, roughly 50% were seen once; the top ten hold approximately 12%. The material sequenced was CD8+ T cells sorted from blood, taken at week 24, from a patient treated with tofacitinib. These TCRs come from a human donor with alopecia areata. Both conserved end residues are part of each CDR3. The D gene is left open where the match is weak. Not every row has a clone size; where given, it reads once, few, many or a size class.

D,J,V,size,CDR3,DNA
TRBD1,TRBJ1-1,TRBV2,-,CASRGQGTAFF,TGTGCCAGCAGAGGACAGGGGACAGCTTTCTTT
-,TRBJ1-5,TRBV30,few,CAWSGAFDQPQHF,TGTGCCTGGAGTGGAGCCTTTGATCAGCCCCAGCATTTT
TRBD1,TRBJ1-4,TRBV7-2,-,CASSLNQGAGEKLFF,TGTGCCAGCAGCTTAAATCAGGGGGCGGGTGAAAAACTGTTTTTT
-,TRBJ2-6,TRBV10-3,-,CAIIPGWSGANVLTF,TGTGCCATCATTCCCGGGTGGTCTGGGGCCAACGTCCTGACTTTC
-,TRBJ2-7,TRBV27,few,CASRRGNSYEQYF,TGTGCCAGCAGGAGAGGGAACTCCTACGAGCAGTACTTC
-,TRBJ2-7,TRBV5-6,-,CASSLAETGLYDEQYF,TGTGCCAGCAGCTTGGCCGAGACAGGACTATATGACGAGCAGTACTTC
-,TRBJ2-7,TRBV25-1,once,CASSALASYEQYF,TGTGCCAGCAGTGCTCTAGCGAGTTACGAGCAGTACTTC
TRBD2,TRBJ2-1,TRBV2,-,CASSERIGGTNEQFF,TGTGCCAGCAGTGAAAGGATCGGGGGGACCAATGAGCAGTTCTTC
-,TRBJ2-7,TRBV2,-,CASSDEDEQYF,TGTGCCAGCAGTGATGAGGACGAGCAGTACTTC
TRBD1,TRBJ2-7,TRBV18,-,CASSAGTGGFEQYF,TGTGCCAGCTCCGCCGGGACAGGGGGCTTCGAGCAGTACTTC
-,TRBJ1-5,TRBV5-1,-,CASSLESGWNQPQHF,TGCGCCAGCAGCTTGGAGTCAGGCTGGAATCAGCCCCAGCATTTT
-,TRBJ1-1,TRBV7-3,-,CASSLALNTEAFF,TGTGCCAGCAGCCTTGCCTTGAACACTGAAGCTTTCTTT
-,TRBJ2-7,TRBV5-1,few,CASSFVTAGEQYF,TGCGCCAGCAGCTTCGTGACAGCAGGGGAGCAGTACTTC
-,TRBJ2-3,TRBV30,-,CAWSPNTDTQYF,TGTGCCTGGAGTCCGAACACAGATACGCAGTATTTT
-,TRBJ1-1,TRBV29-1,few,CSVDGRDDSTEAFF,TGCAGCGTTGATGGCAGGGACGATTCGACTGAAGCTTTCTTT
-,TRBJ2-7,TRBV7-9,once,CASSSSPSSYEQYF,TGTGCCAGCAGCTCCTCCCCGAGCTCCTACGAGCAGTACTTC
TRBD1,TRBJ2-5,TRBV2,-,CASSGTGGYQETQYF,TGTGCCAGCAGTGGGACAGGGGGATACCAAGAGACCCAGTACTTC
-,TRBJ2-4,TRBV6-1,once,CASKGRKNIQYF,TGTGCCAGCAAAGGCAGAAAAAACATTCAGTACTTC
-,TRBJ2-5,TRBV6-5,-,CASSYNSQETQYF,TGTGCCAGCAGTTATAACAGTCAAGAGACCCAGTACTTC
-,TRBJ2-1,TRBV2,-,CATTEGPMSSYNEQFF,TGTGCCACAACAGAGGGCCCAATGAGCTCCTACAATGAGCAGTTCTTC
TRBD2,TRBJ2-3,TRBV5-4,once,CASSLDRTSGGPTSTDTQYF,TGTGCCAGCAGCTTGGACCGGACTAGCGGGGGACCCACTAGCACAGATACGCAGTATTTT
-,TRBJ2-2,TRBV6-5,few,CASSSVGELFF,TGTGCCAGCAGCTCCGTCGGGGAGCTGTTTTTT
TRBD2,TRBJ2-7,TRBV4-1,few,CASSQRLAISYEQYF,TGCGCCAGCAGCCAACGACTAGCAATCTCCTACGAGCAGTACTTC
TRBD1,TRBJ1-6,TRBV9,-,CASSAITGDSPLHF,TGTGCCAGCAGCGCGATCACAGGGGATTCACCCCTCCACTTT
TRBD1,TRBJ1-6,TRBV5-5,-,CASSPRQGNSPLHF,TGTGCCAGCAGCCCCCGACAGGGGAATTCACCCCTCCACTTT
TRBD1,TRBJ1-5,TRBV7-9,-,CASSQGQGADQPQHF,TGTGCCAGCAGCCAGGGACAGGGGGCCGATCAGCCCCAGCATTTT
-,TRBJ2-3,TRBV9,-,CASSVAVDSTDTQYF,TGTGCCAGCAGCGTAGCTGTGGACAGCACAGATACGCAGTATTTT
-,TRBJ1-3,TRBV28,-,CASSPGVSGNTIYF,TGTGCCAGCAGTCCAGGAGTCTCTGGAAACACCATATATTTT
-,TRBJ2-7,TRBV5-6,few,CASSLASSVNEQYF,TGTGCCAGCAGCTTGGCTTCGTCCGTGAACGAGCAGTACTTC
TRBD1,TRBJ2-7,TRBV4-1,few,CASSQTDRGPYEQYF,TGCGCCAGCAGCCAAACGGACAGGGGGCCCTACGAGCAGTACTTC
-,TRBJ2-3,TRBV25-1,-,CASSEGSRRTDTQYF,TGTGCCAGCAGTGAGGGCAGCCGGCGCACAGATACGCAGTATTTT
TRBD1,TRBJ1-1,TRBV19,few,CASATQGITEAFF,TGTGCCAGTGCTACACAGGGGATCACTGAAGCTTTCTTT